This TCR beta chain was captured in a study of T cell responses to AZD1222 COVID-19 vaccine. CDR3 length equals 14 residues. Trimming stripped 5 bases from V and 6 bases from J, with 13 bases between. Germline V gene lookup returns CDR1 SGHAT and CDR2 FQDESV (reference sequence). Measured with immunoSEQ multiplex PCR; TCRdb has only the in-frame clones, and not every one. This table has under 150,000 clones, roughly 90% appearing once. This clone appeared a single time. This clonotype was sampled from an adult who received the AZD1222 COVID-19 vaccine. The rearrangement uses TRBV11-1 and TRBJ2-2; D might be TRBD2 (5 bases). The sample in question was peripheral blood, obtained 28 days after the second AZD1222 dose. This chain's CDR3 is CASSQGLIPGELFF. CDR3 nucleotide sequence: TGTGCCAGCAGCCAAGGACTGATCCCCGGGGAGCTGTTTTTT.